This T cell receptor (beta chain) was documented in a study of cytomegalovirus exposure and HLA in healthy donors. Comments on this clone: The antigen is not known.

Broader study findings: Whilst most TCR sequences proved rare, a subset of public TCRs occurred across many donors. The investigators catalogued 164 TCR beta chains as cytomegalovirus-associated.

Sequencing was performed with immunoSEQ multiplex PCR; in TCRdb, only in-frame clones are kept and a portion is missing. The data show about 130,000 clones, approximately 92% seen once. CDR1 is SGHNT, CDR2 YENEEA, per germline. Trimming cost V 5 bases and J 7 bases, with 15 bases left between them. This CDR3 contains 13 residues. The TCR comes from a woman younger than 30 in good health and CMV-seronegative. Specimen: PBMCs. V and J are TRBV11-3 and TRBJ2-7; TRBD2 is a possible D gene (5 bases). CDR3 nucleotide sequence: TGTGCCAGCAGCCCCCGTGGGGAGCGGGAGCAGTACTTC. Its protein is CASSPRGEREQYF. The full variable domain, rest sourced from reference TRBV11-3 and TRBJ2-7, is EAGVVQSPRYKIIEKKQPVAFWCNPISGHNTLYWYLQNLGQGPELLIRYENEEAVDDSQLPKDRFSAERLKGVDSTLKIQPAELGDSAVYLCASSPRGEREQYFGPGTRLTVT.